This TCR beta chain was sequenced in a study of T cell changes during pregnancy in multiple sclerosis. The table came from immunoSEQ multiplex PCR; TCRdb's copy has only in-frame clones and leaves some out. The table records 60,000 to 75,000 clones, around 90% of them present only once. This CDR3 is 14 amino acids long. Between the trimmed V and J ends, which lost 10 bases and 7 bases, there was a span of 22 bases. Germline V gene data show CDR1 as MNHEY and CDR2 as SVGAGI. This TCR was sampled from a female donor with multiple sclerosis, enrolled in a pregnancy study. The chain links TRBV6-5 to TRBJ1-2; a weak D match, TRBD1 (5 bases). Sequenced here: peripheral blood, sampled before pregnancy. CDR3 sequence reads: CATSRAGSSGGYTF. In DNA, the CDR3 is TGTGCCACTTCTAGGGCAGGGTCATCGGGTGGCTACACCTTC.